These T cell receptor beta chains were read from a single sample in a study of blood T cells in healthy people across ages. TCRdb recomputed calls from the 5' RACE reads with MiXCR, one row per CDR3 protein. This table has around 1.5 million distinct CDR3 sequences, approximately 59% appearing once. Material for sequencing was blood. All receptors derive from a man aged 18 to 30 in good health. The CDR3 runs from the conserved cysteine through the conserved F or W. Each record gives: J gene, D gene, CDR3 length, clone size, V gene, CDR3 protein, CDR3 DNA. A D gene is named only where the DNA matches it firmly. Not all rows give a size; the values are once, few, many and, for expanded clones, a class.

TRBJ2-1,TRBD2,13,.,TRBV14,CASSQNAGVEQFF,TGTGCCAGCAGCCAGAACGCGGGGGTTGAGCAGTTCTTC
TRBJ2-5,.,12,.,TRBV15,CATSQLRETQYF,TGTGCCACCAGCCAACTTCGGGAGACCCAGTACTTC
TRBJ2-5,TRBD1,15,.,TRBV4-3,CASSQDRTGGETQYF,TGCGCCAGCAGCCAAGATCGGACAGGGGGGGAGACCCAGTACTTC
TRBJ1-2,.,13,.,TRBV12-3/TRBV12-4,CASSVLGIEGYTF,TGTGCCAGCAGTGTTCTTGGAATTGAGGGCTACACCTTC
TRBJ2-1,.,16,.,TRBV6-5,CASRTEGGGSYNEQFF,TGTGCCAGCCGGACAGAGGGGGGGGGAAGTTACAATGAGCAGTTCTTC
TRBJ1-2,.,16,.,TRBV6-5,CASSRDAVPANYGYTF,TGTGCCAGCAGCCGGGATGCCGTCCCAGCTAACTATGGCTACACCTTC
TRBJ2-7,TRBD2,16,few,TRBV7-2,CASSLGMGGGAYEQYF,TGTGCCAGCAGCTTAGGAATGGGGGGGGGAGCCTACGAGCAGTACTTC
TRBJ2-1,TRBD2,15,.,TRBV4-2,CASSQGTSLLDEQFF,TGTGCCAGCAGCCAAGGGACTAGCTTGTTAGATGAGCAGTTCTTC
TRBJ2-1,.,9,.,TRBV29-1,CSVDREQFF,TGCAGCGTAGACAGGGAGCAGTTCTTC
TRBJ1-5,.,15,.,TRBV6-1,CASRLAGVAPQPQHF,TGTGCCAGCAGGTTGGCGGGGGTGGCGCCTCAGCCCCAGCATTTT
TRBJ1-5,TRBD1,17,.,TRBV4-1,CASSHDTGGGVNQPQHF,TGCGCCAGCAGCCACGACACAGGGGGGGGAGTTAATCAGCCCCAGCATTTT
TRBJ2-7,.,19,once,TRBV7-6,CASSLLGRVSGEGVGEQYF,TGCGCCAGCAGCTTATTAGGCCGGGTTTCGGGTGAGGGTGTTGGCGAGCAGTACTTC
TRBJ2-1,TRBD2,18,.,TRBV4-1,CASSQGDLSGRRFYEQFF,TGCGCCAGCAGCCAAGGGGATCTTAGCGGGAGGAGGTTCTATGAGCAGTTCTTC
TRBJ2-3,TRBD2,17,.,TRBV25-1,CASSDPTSGESTDTQYF,TGTGCCAGCAGTGACCCCACTAGCGGGGAAAGCACAGATACGCAGTATTTT
TRBJ1-2,.,14,.,TRBV29-1,CSVEESRGVRGYTF,TGCAGCGTTGAAGAGTCTAGGGGGGTGAGGGGCTACACCTTC
TRBJ2-7,.,13,many,TRBV5-1,CASSLDLGREQYF,TGCGCCAGCAGCTTGGACTTAGGGCGCGAGCAGTACTTC
TRBJ1-2,.,14,.,TRBV7-9,CASSLPHLRLGYTF,TGTGCCAGCAGCTTACCCCATCTAAGGCTAGGCTACACCTTC
TRBJ2-7,.,13,once,TRBV5-1,CASGMGGSDEQYF,TGCGCCAGCGGTATGGGGGGTTCTGACGAGCAGTACTTC
TRBJ2-1,.,14,.,TRBV2,CASSDPSRNNEQFF,TGTGCCAGCAGTGACCCTAGCAGGAACAATGAGCAGTTCTTC
TRBJ2-5,TRBD1,16,.,TRBV7-9,CASSSPGQGLGNEQYF,TGTGCCAGCAGCTCCCCCGGACAGGGGCTAGGCAATGAGCAGTACTTC
TRBJ2-7,TRBD2,17,.,TRBV14,CASSSSGAGTNAYEQYF,TGTGCCAGCAGCTCAAGCGGGGCCGGGACGAACGCCTACGAGCAGTACTTC
TRBJ2-1,TRBD1,15,.,TRBV6-2/TRBV6-3,CASSFGQGLRNEQFF,TGTGCCAGCAGTTTCGGACAGGGGCTTCGCAATGAGCAGTTCTTC
TRBJ2-1,.,15,.,TRBV6-2/TRBV6-3,CAGSYSAGIWYEQFF,TGTGCCGGCAGTTACTCGGCAGGGATCTGGTATGAGCAGTTCTTC
TRBJ2-3,.,14,.,TRBV5-4,CASSFNSFGDTQYF,TGTGCCAGCAGCTTTAACTCTTTCGGAGATACGCAGTATTTT
TRBJ2-7,.,12,.,TRBV7-8,CASSSGPGEQYF,TGTGCCAGCAGCTCGGGACCTGGGGAGCAGTACTTC
TRBJ1-3,.,15,.,TRBV4-3,CASSPRLISGNTIYF,TGCGCCAGCAGCCCCCGACTCATCTCTGGAAACACCATATATTTT
TRBJ1-5,TRBD1,19,once,TRBV4-3,CASSQDLGTGAAWGQPQHF,TGCGCCAGCAGCCAAGATTTGGGGACAGGGGCCGCATGGGGTCAGCCCCAGCATTTT
TRBJ1-5,.,14,few,TRBV19,CASSILAGVQPQHF,TGTGCCAGTAGTATTTTGGCGGGCGTACAGCCCCAGCATTTT
TRBJ1-4,.,18,once,TRBV7-6,CASSPSAGFTNLNEKLFF,TGTGCCAGCAGTCCCTCGGCGGGCTTCACCAACCTTAATGAAAAACTGTTTTTT
TRBJ1-5,.,15,.,TRBV6-6,CASSYQTGFNQPQHF,TGTGCCAGCAGTTACCAAACAGGGTTTAATCAGCCCCAGCATTTT
TRBJ2-2,.,16,few,TRBV6-6,CASSYSIGGDTGELFF,TGTGCCAGCAGTTACTCGATCGGGGGAGATACCGGGGAGCTGTTTTTT
TRBJ2-3,.,14,.,TRBV29-1,CSVESGVGADTQYF,TGCAGCGTTGAATCTGGGGTCGGTGCAGATACGCAGTATTTT
TRBJ2-7,.,13,.,TRBV20-1,CSARSGIVNEQYF,TGCAGTGCTAGATCCGGGATCGTCAACGAGCAGTACTTC
TRBJ1-6,.,18,.,TRBV4-2,CASSPKEWRNRDYSPLHF,TGTGCCAGCAGCCCCAAGGAGTGGAGAAACAGGGACTATTCACCCCTCCACTTT
TRBJ1-2,.,13,.,TRBV20-1,CSADTGTRYGYTF,TGCAGTGCGGATACAGGGACGCGCTATGGCTACACCTTC
TRBJ2-4,.,14,few,TRBV6-2/TRBV6-3,CASSYSAGADIQYF,TGTGCCAGCAGTTACTCGGCAGGGGCGGACATTCAGTACTTC
TRBJ2-7,TRBD2,17,few,TRBV4-2,CASSPAQGLAGSNEQYF,TGTGCCAGCAGCCCCGCCCAGGGACTAGCGGGGTCTAACGAGCAGTACTTC
TRBJ2-7,.,15,.,TRBV5-1,CASSLSGRDSYEQYF,TGCGCCAGCAGCTTGTCAGGACGTGACTCCTACGAGCAGTACTTC
TRBJ2-5,.,15,.,TRBV7-2,CASSLERTGWETQYF,TGTGCCAGCAGCTTAGAAAGAACGGGGTGGGAGACCCAGTACTTC
TRBJ1-1,.,13,.,TRBV12-3/TRBV12-4,CASSPDRYREAFF,TGTGCCAGCTCCCCGGACCGGTACAGAGAAGCTTTCTTT
TRBJ2-3,.,15,.,TRBV5-1,CASSPYGGYTDTQYF,TGCGCCAGCAGCCCCTATGGGGGTTACACAGATACGCAGTATTTT
TRBJ2-1,.,17,.,TRBV3-1,CASSQDVSGLWGNEQFF,TGTGCCAGCAGCCAAGATGTTTCAGGGTTATGGGGGAATGAGCAGTTCTTC
TRBJ2-2,.,14,.,TRBV15,CATSRDRAVGELFF,TGTGCCACCAGCAGAGACAGGGCAGTTGGGGAGCTGTTTTTT
TRBJ2-7,.,12,.,TRBV6-2/TRBV6-3,CASSPSAHEQYF,TGTGCCAGCAGCCCCTCCGCGCACGAGCAGTACTTC
TRBJ1-1,TRBD1,13,.,TRBV3-1,CASSQLSGGTAFF,TGTGCCAGCAGCCAACTGTCAGGGGGCACGGCTTTCTTT
TRBJ1-1,.,11,.,TRBV18,CASSGGAEAFF,TGTGCCAGCTCAGGAGGAGCTGAAGCTTTCTTT
TRBJ2-3,.,15,.,TRBV3-1,CASSAITSHTDPQYF,TGTGCCAGCAGCGCAATAACTAGCCACACAGATCCGCAGTATTTT
TRBJ2-1,.,14,.,TRBV29-1,CSAGGPLDYNEQFF,TGCAGCGCCGGAGGGCCGCTGGACTACAATGAGCAGTTCTTC
TRBJ1-2,.,13,few,TRBV29-1,CSVVEGVNYGYTF,TGCAGCGTTGTTGAAGGGGTTAACTATGGCTACACCTTC
TRBJ1-5,.,15,.,TRBV10-3,CATARVIDSNQPQHF,TGTGCCACAGCGCGGGTGATCGATAGCAATCAGCCCCAGCATTTT
TRBJ2-1,TRBD1,17,.,TRBV12-5,CASGLGITGELYNEQFF,TGTGCTAGTGGTTTGGGAATCACAGGGGAGTTGTACAATGAGCAGTTCTTC